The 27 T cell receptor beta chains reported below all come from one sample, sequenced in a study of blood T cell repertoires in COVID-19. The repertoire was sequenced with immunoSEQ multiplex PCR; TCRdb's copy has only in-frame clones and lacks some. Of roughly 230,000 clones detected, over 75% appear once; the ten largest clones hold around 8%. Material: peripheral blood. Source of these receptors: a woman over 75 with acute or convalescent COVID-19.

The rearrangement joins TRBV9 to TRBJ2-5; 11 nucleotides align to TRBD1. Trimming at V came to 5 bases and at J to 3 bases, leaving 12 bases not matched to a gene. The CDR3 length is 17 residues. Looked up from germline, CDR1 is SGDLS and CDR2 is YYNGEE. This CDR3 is CASSGGRTGGREETQYF. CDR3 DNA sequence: TGTGCCAGCAGTGGCGGAAGGACAGGGGGCCGAGAAGAGACCCAGTACTTC.

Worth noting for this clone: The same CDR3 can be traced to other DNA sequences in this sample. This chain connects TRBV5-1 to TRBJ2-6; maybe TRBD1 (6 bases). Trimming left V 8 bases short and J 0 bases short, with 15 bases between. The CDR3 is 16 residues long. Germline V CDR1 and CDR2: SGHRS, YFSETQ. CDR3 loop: CASRGQGLSGANVLTF. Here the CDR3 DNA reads TGCGCCAGTAGGGGACAAGGTCTCTCTGGGGCCAACGTCCTGACTTTC.

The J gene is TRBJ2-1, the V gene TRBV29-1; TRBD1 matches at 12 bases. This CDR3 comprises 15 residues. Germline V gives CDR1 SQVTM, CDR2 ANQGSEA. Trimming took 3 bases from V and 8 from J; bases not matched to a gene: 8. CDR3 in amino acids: CSVDRDRGREDEQFF. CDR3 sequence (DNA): TGCAGCGTTGATCGGGACAGGGGGCGGGAGGATGAGCAGTTCTTC.

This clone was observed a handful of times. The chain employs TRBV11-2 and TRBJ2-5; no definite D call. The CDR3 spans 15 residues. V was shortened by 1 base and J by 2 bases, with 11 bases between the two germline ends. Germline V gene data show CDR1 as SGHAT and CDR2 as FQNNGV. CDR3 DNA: TGTGCCAGCAGCTTAGGCGCCCTGCCTCAAGAGACCCAGTACTTC. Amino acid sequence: CASSLGALPQETQYF.

This chain's CDR3 is CSVIQGAGEAFF. The CDR3 region has the DNA TGCAGCGTCATACAGGGGGCTGGGGAAGCTTTCTTT. The gene calls are TRBV29-1 and TRBJ1-1, with 9 bases matching TRBD1. The CDR3 totals 12 residues. The V segment lost 6 bases and the J segment 8 bases; nucleotides outside the gene matches: 7. From germline, CDR1 is SQVTM and CDR2 ANQGSEA.

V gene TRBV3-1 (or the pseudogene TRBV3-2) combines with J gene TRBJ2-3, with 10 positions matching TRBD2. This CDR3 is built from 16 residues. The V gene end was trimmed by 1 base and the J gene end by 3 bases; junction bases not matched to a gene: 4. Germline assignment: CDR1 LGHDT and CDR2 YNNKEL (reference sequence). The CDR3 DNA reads TGTGCCAGCAGCCAAGTTCTAGCGGGGGCGACAGATACGCAGTATTTT. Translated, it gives CASSQVLAGATDTQYF.

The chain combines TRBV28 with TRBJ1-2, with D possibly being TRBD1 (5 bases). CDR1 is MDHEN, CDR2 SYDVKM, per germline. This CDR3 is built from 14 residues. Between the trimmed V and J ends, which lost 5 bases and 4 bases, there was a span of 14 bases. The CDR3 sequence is CASSPHQGPYGYTF. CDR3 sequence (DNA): TGTGCCAGCAGTCCTCATCAGGGCCCCTATGGCTACACCTTC.

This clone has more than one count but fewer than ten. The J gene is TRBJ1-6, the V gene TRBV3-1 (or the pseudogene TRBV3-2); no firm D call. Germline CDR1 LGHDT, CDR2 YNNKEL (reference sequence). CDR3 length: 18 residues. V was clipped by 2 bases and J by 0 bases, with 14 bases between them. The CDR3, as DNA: TGTGCCAGCAGCCAACCTCAGTCTCGAAGCTCCTATAATTCACCCCTCCACTTT. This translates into CASSQPQSRSSYNSPLHF.

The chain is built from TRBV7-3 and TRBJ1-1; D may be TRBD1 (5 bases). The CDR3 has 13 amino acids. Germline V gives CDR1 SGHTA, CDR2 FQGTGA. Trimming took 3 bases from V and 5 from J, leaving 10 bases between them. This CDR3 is CASSFAGETEAFF. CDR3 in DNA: TGTGCCAGCAGCTTTGCGGGGGAAACTGAAGCTTTCTTT.

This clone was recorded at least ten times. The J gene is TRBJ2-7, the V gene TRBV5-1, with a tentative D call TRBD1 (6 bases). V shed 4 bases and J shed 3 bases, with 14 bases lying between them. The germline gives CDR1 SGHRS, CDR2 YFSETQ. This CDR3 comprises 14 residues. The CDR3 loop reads CASSNPGQGYEQYF. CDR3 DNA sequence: TGCGCCAGCAGCAACCCGGGACAAGGCTACGAGCAGTACTTC.

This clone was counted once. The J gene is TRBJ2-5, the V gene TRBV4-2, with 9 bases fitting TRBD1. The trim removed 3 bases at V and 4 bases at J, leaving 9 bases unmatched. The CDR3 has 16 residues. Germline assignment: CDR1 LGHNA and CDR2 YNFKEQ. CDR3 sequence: CASSQGNNRGPETQYF. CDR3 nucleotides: TGTGCCAGCAGCCAGGGGAATAACAGGGGGCCAGAGACCCAGTACTTC.

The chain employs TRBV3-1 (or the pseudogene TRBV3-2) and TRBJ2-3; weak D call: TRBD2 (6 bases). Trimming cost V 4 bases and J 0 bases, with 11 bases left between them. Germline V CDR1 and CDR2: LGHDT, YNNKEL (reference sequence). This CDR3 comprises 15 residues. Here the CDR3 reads CASSLLLASTDTQYF. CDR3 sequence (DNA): TGTGCCAGCAGCCTTCTCCTAGCGAGCACAGATACGCAGTATTTT.

For the CDR3, the DNA is TGTGCCAGCAGCACCCAGGGAGGGAGCACAGATACGCAGTATTTT. Protein product: CASSTQGGSTDTQYF. This chain links TRBV9 with TRBJ2-3; 7 positions match TRBD2. Germline trimming cut 4 bases from V and 0 bases from J; bases unmatched to any gene: 5. This CDR3 has 15 amino acids. Germline V CDR1 and CDR2: SGDLS, YYNGEE.

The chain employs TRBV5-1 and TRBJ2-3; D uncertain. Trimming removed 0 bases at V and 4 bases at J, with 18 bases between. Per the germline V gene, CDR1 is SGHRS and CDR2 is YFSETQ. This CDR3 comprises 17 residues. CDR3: CASSLVTNHLLADTQYF. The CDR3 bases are TGCGCCAGCAGCTTGGTCACTAATCACCTCCTAGCAGATACGCAGTATTTT.

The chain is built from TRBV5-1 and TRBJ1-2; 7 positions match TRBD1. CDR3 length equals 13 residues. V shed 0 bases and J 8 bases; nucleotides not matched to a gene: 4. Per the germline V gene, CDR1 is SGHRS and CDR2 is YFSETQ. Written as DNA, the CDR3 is TGCGCCAGCAGCTTGGGGGACAGTCTAGGCTACACCTTC. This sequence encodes CASSLGDSLGYTF.

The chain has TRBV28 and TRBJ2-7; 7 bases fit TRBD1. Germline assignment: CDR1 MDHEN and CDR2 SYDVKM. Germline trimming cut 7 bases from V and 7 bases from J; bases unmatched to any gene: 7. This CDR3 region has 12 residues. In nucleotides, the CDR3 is TGTGCCAGCAAAACAGGGGATGTGGAGCAGTACTTC. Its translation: CASKTGDVEQYF.

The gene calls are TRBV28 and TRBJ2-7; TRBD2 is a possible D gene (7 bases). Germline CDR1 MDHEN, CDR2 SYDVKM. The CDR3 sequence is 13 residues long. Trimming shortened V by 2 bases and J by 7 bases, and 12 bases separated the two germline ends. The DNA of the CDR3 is TGTGCCAGCAGTTTAGGGGGGGCAGGGGAGCAGTACTTC. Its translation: CASSLGGAGEQYF.

The CDR3 DNA reads as TGCAGCGTTGCTTATCGGTCCAACACTGAAGCTTTCTTT. Amino acid sequence: CSVAYRSNTEAFF. V and J are TRBV29-1 and TRBJ1-1, with D uncertain. V was trimmed by 4 bases and J by 2 bases, leaving 11 bases between them. The CDR3 is made up of 13 amino acids. Germline-derived CDR1 and CDR2 are SQVTM and ANQGSEA.

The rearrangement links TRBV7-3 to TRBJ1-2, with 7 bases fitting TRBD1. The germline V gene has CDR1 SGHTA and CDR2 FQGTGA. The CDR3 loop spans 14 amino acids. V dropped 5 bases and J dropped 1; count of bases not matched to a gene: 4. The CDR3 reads CASSPQGDNYGYTF. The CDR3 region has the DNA TGTGCCAGCAGCCCCCAGGGGGATAACTATGGCTACACCTTC.

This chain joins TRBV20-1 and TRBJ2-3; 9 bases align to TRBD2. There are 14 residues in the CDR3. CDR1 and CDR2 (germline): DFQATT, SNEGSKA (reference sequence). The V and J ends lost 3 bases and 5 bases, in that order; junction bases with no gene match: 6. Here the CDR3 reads CSASVAGVGDTQYF. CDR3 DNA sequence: TGCAGTGCTAGTGTAGCGGGAGTTGGAGATACGCAGTATTTT.

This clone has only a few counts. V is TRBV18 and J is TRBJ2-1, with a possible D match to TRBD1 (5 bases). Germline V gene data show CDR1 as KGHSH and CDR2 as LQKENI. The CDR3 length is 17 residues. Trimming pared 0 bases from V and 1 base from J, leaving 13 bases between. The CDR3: CASSPPTTVSSYNEQFF. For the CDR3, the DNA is TGTGCCAGCTCACCACCCACGACAGTTTCTTCCTACAATGAGCAGTTCTTC.

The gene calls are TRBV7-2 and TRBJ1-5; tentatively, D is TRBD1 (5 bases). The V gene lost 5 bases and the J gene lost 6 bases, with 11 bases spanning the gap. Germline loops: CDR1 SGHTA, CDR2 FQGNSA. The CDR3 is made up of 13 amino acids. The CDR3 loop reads CASSPQGGQPQHF. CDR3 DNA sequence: TGTGCCAGCAGCCCCCAGGGAGGTCAGCCCCAGCATTTT.

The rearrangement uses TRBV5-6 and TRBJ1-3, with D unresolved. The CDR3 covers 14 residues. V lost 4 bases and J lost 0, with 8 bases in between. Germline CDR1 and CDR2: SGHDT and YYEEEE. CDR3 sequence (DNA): TGTGCCAGCAGCCCGATCGGCTCTGGAAACACCATATATTTT. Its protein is CASSPIGSGNTIYF.

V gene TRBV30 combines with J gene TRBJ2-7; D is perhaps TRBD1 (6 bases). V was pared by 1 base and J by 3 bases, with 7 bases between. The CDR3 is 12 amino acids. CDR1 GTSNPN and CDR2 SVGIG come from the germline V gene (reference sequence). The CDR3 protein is CAWSGGLYEQYF. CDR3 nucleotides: TGTGCCTGGAGTGGGGGGCTCTACGAGCAGTACTTC.

DNA for the CDR3: TGTGCCAGTATCGAGACCTGGGCGGGGACTGAAGCTTTCTTT. Encoded protein: CASIETWAGTEAFF. The chain carries TRBV19 and TRBJ1-1; D gene uncertain. There are 14 residues in the CDR3. Germline assignment: CDR1 LNHDA and CDR2 SQIVND (reference sequence). The V end lost 7 bases, the J end lost 5 bases, and 17 bases lay between the germline ends. The full variable domain, its missing parts supplied by reference TRBV19 and TRBJ1-1, is DGGITQSPKYLFRKEGQNVTLSCEQNLNHDAMYWYRQDPGQGLRLIYYSQIVNDFQKGDIAEGYSVSREKKESFPLTVTSAQKNPTAFYLCASIETWAGTEAFFGQGTRLTVV.

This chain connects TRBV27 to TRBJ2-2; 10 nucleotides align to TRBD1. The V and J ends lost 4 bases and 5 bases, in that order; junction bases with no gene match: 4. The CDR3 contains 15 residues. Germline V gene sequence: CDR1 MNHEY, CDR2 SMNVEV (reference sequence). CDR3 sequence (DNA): TGTGCCAGCAGTTGGGGACAGGGGAGGACCGGGGAGCTGTTTTTT. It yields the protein CASSWGQGRTGELFF.

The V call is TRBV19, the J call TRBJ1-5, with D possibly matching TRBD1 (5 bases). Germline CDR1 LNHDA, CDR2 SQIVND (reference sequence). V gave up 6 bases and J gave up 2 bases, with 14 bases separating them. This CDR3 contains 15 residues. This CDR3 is CASRGGGRGNQPQHF. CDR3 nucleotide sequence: TGTGCCAGTAGGGGGGGAGGTCGTGGCAATCAGCCCCAGCATTTT.